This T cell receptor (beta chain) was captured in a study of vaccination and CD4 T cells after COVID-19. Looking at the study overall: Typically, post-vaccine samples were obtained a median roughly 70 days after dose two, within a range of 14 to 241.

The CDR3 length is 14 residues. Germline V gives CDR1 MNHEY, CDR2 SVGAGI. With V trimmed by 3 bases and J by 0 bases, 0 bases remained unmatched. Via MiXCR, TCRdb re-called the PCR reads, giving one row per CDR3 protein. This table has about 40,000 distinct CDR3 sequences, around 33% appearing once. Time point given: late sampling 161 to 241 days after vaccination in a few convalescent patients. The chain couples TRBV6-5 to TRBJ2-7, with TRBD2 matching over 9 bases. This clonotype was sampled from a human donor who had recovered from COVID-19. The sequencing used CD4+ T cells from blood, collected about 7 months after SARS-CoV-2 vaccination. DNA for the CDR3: TGTGCCAGCAGTTATAGCGGGAGCTCCTACGAGCAGTACTTC. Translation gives CASSYSGSSYEQYF.